The next 30 T cell receptor beta chains were all read from a single sample in a study of T cell responses to AZD1222 COVID-19 vaccine. The protocol was immunoSEQ multiplex PCR, while the TCRdb copy is restricted to in-frame clones and leaves out a portion. The sample records about 120,000 clones, 85% to 90% being singletons. This sample comprised peripheral blood, obtained on day 0 of AZD1222 vaccination. These receptors were obtained from an adult in good health.

The chain couples TRBV7-2 to TRBJ2-3, with a weak D call TRBD1 (7 bases). Trimming cost V 2 bases and J 0 bases, with 21 bases left between them. CDR1 and CDR2 (germline): SGHTA, FQGNSA. CDR3 length: 19 residues. The CDR3 bases are TGTGCCAGCAGCTTATCTCGGAGGGACAGAACTACTAGCACAGATACGCAGTATTTT. It is translated as CASSLSRRDRTTSTDTQYF.

This chain connects TRBV19 to TRBJ2-3; TRBD2 agrees at 8 bases. CDR3 size: 14 residues. V was clipped by 5 bases and J by 1 base; unmatched bases: 2. CDR1 and CDR2 from the germline V gene are LNHDA and SQIVND (reference sequence). The CDR3 loop reads CASSLSGGTDTQYF. The CDR3 DNA reads as TGTGCCAGTAGTCTTAGCGGGGGCACAGATACGCAGTATTTT. The full variable domain, with the rest looked up from reference TRBV19 and TRBJ2-3, is DGGITQSPKYLFRKEGQNVTLSCEQNLNHDAMYWYRQDPGQGLRLIYYSQIVNDFQKGDIAEGYSVSREKKESFPLTVTSAQKNPTAFYLCASSLSGGTDTQYFGPGTRLTVL.

This clone was observed a handful of times. This sequence joins TRBV10-2 and TRBJ1-1; no firm D call. V was pared by 6 bases and J by 5 bases, with 10 bases between. Germline assignment: CDR1 WSHSY and CDR2 SAAADI. The CDR3 loop spans 12 amino acids. The CDR3 loop reads CASSQLRTEAFF. CDR3 DNA: TGCGCCAGCAGCCAACTTCGGACTGAAGCTTTCTTT.

The chain joins TRBV5-6 to TRBJ1-5, with a tentative D call TRBD1 (5 bases). Germline CDR1 is SGHDT and CDR2 is YYEEEE. Trimming took off 1 base at V and 2 bases at J, with 7 bases between the two ends. The CDR3 covers 14 residues. The CDR3 region has the DNA TGTGCCAGCAGCTTGAGGGGTGGCAATCAGCCCCAGCATTTT. Translation: CASSLRGGNQPQHF.

This chain joins TRBV7-6 and TRBJ2-6; 9 bases align to TRBD1. Germline CDR1 reads SGHVS; CDR2 reads FNYEAQ. The J segment lost 2 bases and the V segment lost 5 bases, leaving 10 bases of the junction unmatched. The CDR3 runs 18 residues. CDR3 sequence: CASSQGTGMGPGANVLTF. The CDR3, as DNA: TGTGCCAGCAGCCAAGGGACAGGGATGGGCCCTGGGGCCAACGTCCTGACTTTC. Based on the CDR3 plus reference TRBV7-6 and TRBJ2-6, the full variable domain is GAGVSQSPRYKVTKRGQDVALRCDPISGHVSLYWYRQALGQGPEFLTYFNYEAQQDKSGLPNDRFSAERPEGSISTLTIQRTEQRDSAMYRCASSQGTGMGPGANVLTFGAGSRLTVL.

V usage is TRBV7-9 and J usage is TRBJ1-1; D might be TRBD1 (5 bases). With 7 bases removed from V and 6 bases from J, the gap between germline ends came to 12 bases. The CDR3 consists of 12 residues. Germline V CDR1 and CDR2: SEHNR, FQNEAQ (reference sequence). The CDR3 loop is CASTQRGSEAFF. The DNA of the CDR3 is TGTGCCAGCACCCAGAGGGGTTCTGAAGCTTTCTTT.

The chain uses TRBV6-5 and TRBJ2-7; no reliable D call. The CDR3 loop spans 13 amino acids. Germline V lookup: CDR1 MNHEY, CDR2 SVGAGI. Trimming pared 2 bases from V and 7 bases from J, leaving 12 bases between. The CDR3 spells CASSYRSSPEQYF. The CDR3 DNA follows: TGTGCCAGCAGTTACAGGTCCTCTCCGGAGCAGTACTTC.

As for this clone: The same CDR3 is also encoded by other DNA sequences in this sample. This sequence joins TRBV7-2 and TRBJ2-1, with TRBD2 as a possible D gene (6 bases). The germline gives CDR1 SGHTA, CDR2 FQGNSA. Trimming left V 1 base short and J 0 bases short, with 7 bases between. The CDR3 is made up of 15 amino acids. The CDR3 here is CASSLVGGSYNEQFF. The CDR3 DNA reads TGTGCCAGCAGCTTAGTGGGGGGCTCCTACAATGAGCAGTTCTTC.

This clone appeared a few times. This rearrangement joins TRBV28 to TRBJ1-2, with D uncertain. Germline V gene lookup returns CDR1 MDHEN and CDR2 SYDVKM. The CDR3 sequence is 11 residues long. V was clipped by 5 bases and J by 5 bases, with 6 bases between them. CDR3: CASSQEYGYTF. In DNA form, the CDR3 reads TGTGCCAGCAGTCAAGAATATGGCTACACCTTC.

This sequence joins TRBV20-1 and TRBJ2-2; D is possibly TRBD1 (6 bases). In germline, CDR1 is DFQATT, CDR2 SNEGSKA (reference sequence). Trimming left V 3 bases short and J 0 bases short, with 11 bases between. CDR3 size: 15 residues. This CDR3 reads CSASSWDTNTGELFF. The CDR3 region has the DNA TGCAGTGCTAGTAGCTGGGACACGAACACCGGGGAGCTGTTTTTT.

The chain has TRBV18 and TRBJ1-3; 7 nucleotides align to TRBD1. The V segment lost 6 bases and the J segment 5 bases; nucleotides outside the gene matches: 10. The CDR3 covers 15 residues. Germline V CDR1 and CDR2: KGHSH, LQKENI. In nucleotides, the CDR3 is TGTGCCAGCTCTCCTACAGGGGCTTCCCGAAACACCATATATTTT. It is translated as CASSPTGASRNTIYF.

This chain links TRBV18 with TRBJ2-3; D might be TRBD1 or TRBD2, each matching 5 bases. The CDR3 contains 22 residues. The germline V and J ends were trimmed by 2 bases and 2 bases, with 32 bases remaining between them. Germline assignment: CDR1 KGHSH and CDR2 LQKENI. As DNA, the CDR3 is TGTGCCAGCTCACCAGCCCTGACAGTTGAGGGGCGAAGGAGGTTATCCACAGATACGCAGTATTTT. Translating gives CASSPALTVEGRRRLSTDTQYF.

The chain couples TRBV15 to TRBJ1-5, with a possible D match to TRBD1 (5 bases). Deletions cut 0 bases from V and 3 bases from J, with 15 bases between. The CDR3 totals 17 residues. Per the germline V gene, CDR1 is LNHNV and CDR2 is YYDKDF (reference sequence). The CDR3 spells CATSRDYGGGTNQPQHF. In nucleotides, the CDR3 is TGTGCCACCAGCAGAGATTATGGTGGCGGGACCAATCAGCCCCAGCATTTT.

The CDR3 is CAWSDVGTTNEKLFF. The CDR3 DNA is TGTGCCTGGAGTGATGTAGGGACAACTAATGAAAAACTGTTTTTT. The genes are TRBV30 and TRBJ1-4, with no clear D. This CDR3 comprises 15 residues. Germline V gene data show CDR1 as GTSNPN and CDR2 as SVGIG (reference sequence). V lost 1 base to trimming and J lost 0 bases, with 9 bases between them. Looking up the rest from reference TRBV30 and TRBJ1-4 gives the full variable domain: SQTIHQWPATLVQPVGSPLSLECTVEGTSNPNLYWYRQAAGRGLQLLFYSVGIGQISSEVPQNLSASRPQDRQFILSSKKLLLSDSGFYLCAWSDVGTTNEKLFFGSGTQLSVL.

CDR3 region: CASSLGKGPNYGYTF. The CDR3, as DNA: TGTGCCAGCAGCTTAGGTAAAGGCCCTAACTATGGCTACACCTTC. This chain joins TRBV13 and TRBJ1-2; D call uncertain. Germline V gene sequence: CDR1 PRHDT, CDR2 FYEKMQ (reference sequence). The CDR3 is made up of 15 amino acids. Trimming took 0 bases from V and 0 from J, leaving 8 bases between them.

In this sample, this clone turned up a few times. V gene TRBV9 combines with J gene TRBJ1-3, with unresolved D. This CDR3 has 14 residues. Per germline, CDR1 SGDLS and CDR2 YYNGEE. Trimming left V 5 bases short and J 1 base short, with 10 bases between. CDR3 in amino acids: CASRGGGSGNTIYF. The CDR3 DNA follows: TGTGCCAGCAGAGGAGGAGGGTCTGGAAACACCATATATTTT.

The genes are TRBV18 and TRBJ1-1; 9 nucleotides align to TRBD1. The CDR3 covers 15 residues. With 4 bases clipped from V and 1 base from J, the junction kept 4 bases outside the gene matches. The germline gives CDR1 KGHSH, CDR2 LQKENI. CDR3 in DNA: TGTGCCAGCTCACTCTCGGGACAGGGGAACACTGAAGCTTTCTTT. This encodes CASSLSGQGNTEAFF.

The CDR3 DNA follows: TGTGCCGGCGCCCTAGAACAGGAGACCCAGTACTTC. Amino acids: CAGALEQETQYF. The chain employs TRBV6-5 and TRBJ2-5; D uncertain. CDR3 length: 12 amino acids. Trimming took 11 bases from V and 5 from J, leaving 15 bases between them. From germline, CDR1 is MNHEY and CDR2 SVGAGI.

The chain joins TRBV6-5 to TRBJ1-2; D not certain. Per germline, CDR1 MNHEY and CDR2 SVGAGI. This CDR3 region has 14 residues. With 7 bases removed from V and 1 base from J, the gap between germline ends came to 13 bases. Here the CDR3 reads CASKFIPNNYGYTF. The CDR3 DNA reads TGTGCCAGCAAGTTCATACCAAATAACTATGGCTACACCTTC.

The chain recombines TRBV5-1 with TRBJ2-3, with TRBD1 matching over 8 bases. CDR1 and CDR2 from the germline V gene are SGHRS and YFSETQ. CDR3 size: 14 residues. The V segment lost 4 bases and the J segment 4 bases; nucleotides outside the gene matches: 5. The DNA of the CDR3 is TGCGCCAGCAGCCTCAGGGGGCTCGCAGATACGCAGTATTTT. Amino acids: CASSLRGLADTQYF. Full variable domain (missing parts from reference TRBV5-1 and TRBJ2-3): KAGVTQTPRYLIKTRGQQVTLSCSPISGHRSVSWYQQTPGQGLQFLFEYFSETQRNKGNFPGRFSGRQFSNSRSEMNVSTLELGDSALYLCASSLRGLADTQYFGPGTRLTVL.

The gene calls are TRBV24-1 and TRBJ1-5; possibly TRBD1 for D (6 bases). V lost 4 bases and J lost 4, with 10 bases in between. Germline V CDR1 and CDR2: KGHDR, SFDVKD. The CDR3 loop spans 14 amino acids. CDR3 region: CATSESQGNQPQHF. CDR3 DNA: TGTGCCACCAGTGAGTCACAGGGAAATCAGCCCCAGCATTTT.

This sequence joins TRBV3-1 (or the pseudogene TRBV3-2) and TRBJ1-2, with no clear D. The CDR3 covers 15 residues. Germline-derived CDR1 and CDR2 are LGHDT and YNNKEL (reference sequence). The V and J ends lost 1 base and 0 bases respectively, with 9 bases between them. The CDR3 region is CASSQVASSNYGYTF. In DNA, the CDR3 is TGTGCCAGCAGCCAAGTGGCCAGTTCTAACTATGGCTACACCTTC.

The chain employs TRBV5-1 and TRBJ2-3; tentatively, D is TRBD1 (5 bases). There are 14 residues in the CDR3. Germline-derived CDR1 and CDR2 are SGHRS and YFSETQ. V lost 7 bases and J 2 bases, leaving 14 bases between the germline ends. The CDR3 protein is CASARTFITDTQYF. In DNA, the CDR3 is TGCGCCAGCGCGAGGACATTTATCACAGATACGCAGTATTTT.

This chain uses TRBV3-1 (or the pseudogene TRBV3-2) with TRBJ1-1; the D gene is possibly TRBD1 (5 bases). V shed 3 bases and J shed 0 bases, with 8 bases lying between them. Germline-derived CDR1 and CDR2 are LGHDT and YNNKEL (reference sequence). The CDR3 length is 14 residues. CDR3 amino acids: CASSQGRMNTEAFF. The CDR3 bases are TGTGCCAGCAGCCAGGGACGGATGAACACTGAAGCTTTCTTT.

The CDR3 sequence: CASSQPGHQFYEQYF. CDR3 DNA: TGTGCCAGCAGCCAACCAGGGCATCAATTCTACGAGCAGTACTTC. V is TRBV5-8 and J is TRBJ2-7; a possible D gene is TRBD1 (5 bases). This CDR3 region has 15 residues. Trimming stripped 4 bases from V and 3 bases from J, with 17 bases between. Germline V CDR1 and CDR2: SGHTS, YDEGEE.

The chain combines TRBV3-1 (or the pseudogene TRBV3-2) with TRBJ1-2; tentatively, D is TRBD1 (5 bases). The CDR3 spans 14 residues. V was clipped by 0 bases and J by 8 bases, with 13 bases between them. Germline V lookup: CDR1 LGHDT, CDR2 YNNKEL (reference sequence). CDR3 protein: CASSQEWGREGYTF. CDR3 coding DNA: TGTGCCAGCAGCCAAGAATGGGGGAGGGAAGGCTACACCTTC.

The rearrangement uses TRBV2 and TRBJ2-3, with a possible D match to TRBD2 (5 bases). The germline gives CDR1 SNHLY, CDR2 FYNNEI. The length of the CDR3 is 15 residues. V shed 5 bases and J shed 0 bases, with 12 bases lying between them. CDR3 nucleotides: TGTGCCAGCAGTAAGAGGGAATCTAGCACAGATACGCAGTATTTT. Its protein product is CASSKRESSTDTQYF.

The rearrangement uses TRBV7-2 and TRBJ1-3; 7 bases line up with TRBD1. J was trimmed by 1 base and V by 3 bases; bases with no gene match: 0. Germline V CDR1 and CDR2: SGHTA, FQGNSA. The CDR3 length is 14 residues. CDR3 sequence: CASSLGQSGNTIYF. The DNA of the CDR3 is TGTGCCAGCAGCTTGGGACAGTCTGGAAACACCATATATTTT.

The V and J genes are TRBV11-2 and TRBJ2-7, with D possibly TRBD2 on 6 matching bases. This CDR3 comprises 12 residues. Germline V gives CDR1 SGHAT, CDR2 FQNNGV. V dropped 7 bases and J dropped 0 bases, with 7 bases sitting between them. CDR3 residues: CASIGSSYEQYF. CDR3 DNA: TGTGCCAGCATCGGGAGCTCCTACGAGCAGTACTTC.

The chain uses TRBV18 and TRBJ2-7; 7 bases are shared with TRBD1. The germline V gene has CDR1 KGHSH and CDR2 LQKENI. The CDR3 runs to 15 residues. J was trimmed by 1 base and V by 2 bases; bases with no gene match: 5. DNA of the CDR3: TGTGCCAGCTCACCATTCCGGGACAGATCCTACGAGCAGTACTTC. It translates to CASSPFRDRSYEQYF. The variable domain in full, with the rest retrieved from reference TRBV18 and TRBJ2-7, is NAGVMQNPRHLVRRRGQEARLRCSPMKGHSHVYWYRQLPEEGLKFMVYLQKENIIDESGMPKERFSAEFPKEGPSILRIQQVVRGDSAAYFCASSPFRDRSYEQYFGPGTRLTVT.